This passage covers 10 T cell receptor beta chains from one sample sequenced in a study of control samples from healthy donors and cancer patients (dated by TCRdb to about 2020). Library generation was performed with the immunoSEQ multiplex PCR assay. Sourced from immuneACCESS, this table was stored by TCRdb with only in-frame sequences that have V and J called. A share of the clones is absent; for the studies checked, an unresolved V gene accounts for under half, and the remainder has no known explanation. This sample gives 150,000 or so clones in total; under 95% of them show up just once. Together, the top ten hold 5% to 7% of the sample. Sequencing input: blood. Source of these receptors: a man aged 18-30 years in good health.

The CDR3 DNA is TGCGCCAGCAGCTTGGGTGGAAACACCATATATTTT. This translates into CASSLGGNTIYF. The rearrangement links TRBV5-1 to TRBJ1-3; D ambiguous. Trimming shortened V by 0 bases and J by 3 bases, and 1 base separated the two germline ends. Germline CDR1 SGHRS, CDR2 YFSETQ. The CDR3 consists of 12 residues.

This chain connects TRBV2 to TRBJ1-1; 10 bases fit TRBD1. The CDR3 covers 17 residues. Germline-derived CDR1 and CDR2 are SNHLY and FYNNEI. Trimming took 3 bases from V and 1 from J; bases not matched to a gene: 8. The CDR3 is CASSDEGQGGGNTEAFF. The CDR3 nucleotides read TGTGCCAGCAGTGATGAAGGACAGGGGGGTGGGAACACTGAAGCTTTCTTT.

In its sample, this clone was seen once. A read error may account for a junction end that differs from germline. The chain links TRBV5-1 to TRBJ2-7; 9 bases match TRBD1. This CDR3 comprises 14 residues. CDR1 is SGHRS, CDR2 YFSETQ, per germline. CDR3 residues: CPSRTTGGVYEQYF. DNA of the CDR3: TGCCCCAGCAGGACGACAGGGGGGGTCTACGAGCAGTACTTC.

This clone was seen just once. This chain connects TRBV7-6 to TRBJ2-2; no firm D call. The germline gives CDR1 SGHVS, CDR2 FNYEAQ. The length of the CDR3 is 13 residues. Trimming took 2 bases from V and 5 from J, leaving 6 bases between them. The CDR3 sequence is CASSLSRTGELFF. For the CDR3, the DNA is TGTGCCAGCAGCTTAAGTCGGACCGGGGAGCTGTTTTTT.

The chain uses TRBV30 and TRBJ1-2; D is unresolved. This CDR3 has 14 amino acids. The V end lost 3 bases, the J end lost 4 bases, and 15 bases lay between the germline ends. Germline V gene lookup returns CDR1 GTSNPN and CDR2 SVGIG (reference sequence). The CDR3 DNA is TGTGCCTGGAGCTCCCCCGCGACGGCCTATGGCTACACCTTC. Translated: CAWSSPATAYGYTF.

The J gene is TRBJ2-7, the V gene TRBV5-1; 8 positions match TRBD1. This CDR3 comprises 14 residues. Germline loops: CDR1 SGHRS, CDR2 YFSETQ. Losses at the gene ends were 7 bases for V and 6 bases for J; bases not matched to a gene: 12. CDR3 in amino acids: CASQGQDRAREQYF. In DNA, the CDR3 is TGCGCCAGCCAAGGGCAGGACAGGGCTCGCGAGCAGTACTTC.

This rearrangement joins TRBV6-5 to TRBJ1-1, with 7 bases identical to TRBD1. Looked up from germline, CDR1 is MNHEY and CDR2 is SVGAGI. V shed 5 bases and J 0 bases; nucleotides not matched to a gene: 6. This CDR3 region has 15 residues. The DNA for the CDR3 is TGTGCCAGCAGTCGGCCAGGGGGTTTGAACACTGAAGCTTTCTTT. It translates to CASSRPGGLNTEAFF.

This rearrangement joins TRBV6-5 to TRBJ2-1, with D maybe TRBD1 (8 bases). Trimming removed 4 bases from V and 7 bases from J, with 17 bases in between. The germline CDR1 and CDR2 sequences are MNHEY and SVGAGI. The CDR3 sequence is 15 residues long. Written as DNA, the CDR3 is TGTGCCAGCAGTTTATTAACAGGGGGGGTAAATGAGCAGTTCTTC. Translating it yields CASSLLTGGVNEQFF.

The chain uses TRBV7-9 and TRBJ2-1, with 8 bases lining up with TRBD1. Germline V gives CDR1 SEHNR, CDR2 FQNEAQ (reference sequence). With 0 bases clipped from V and 5 bases from J, the junction kept 3 bases outside the gene matches. The CDR3 loop spans 15 amino acids. This CDR3 is CASSLALQGDNEQFF. The CDR3 bases are TGTGCCAGCAGCTTAGCATTACAGGGGGACAATGAGCAGTTCTTC.

The chain is built from TRBV14 and TRBJ1-2; D is uncertain. From germline, CDR1 is SGHDN and CDR2 FVKESK. The CDR3 consists of 14 residues. Trimming pared 1 base from V and 4 bases from J, leaving 10 bases between. CDR3 protein: CASSQVGNLYGYTF. The CDR3, as DNA: TGTGCCAGCAGCCAAGTGGGAAACCTCTATGGCTACACCTTC. The variable domain in full, completed from reference TRBV14 and TRBJ1-2, reads EAGVTQFPSHSVIEKGQTVTLRCDPISGHDNLYWYRRVMGKEIKFLLHFVKESKQDESGMPNNRFLAERTGGTYSTLKVQPAELEDSGVYFCASSQVGNLYGYTFGSGTRLTVV.